Presented here are 7 T cell receptor beta chains from one specimen sequenced in a study of CD8 T cells in ankylosing spondylitis. Whole-study results and caveats: Blood from ankylosing spondylitis patients appeared to carry a characteristic roughly eight-variant TCR beta motif.

Antigens of these TCRs are unknown. Each CDR3 protein is one row after TCRdb ran MiXCR on the 5' RACE reads. The table lists hundreds of thousands of distinct CDR3 sequences, roughly 25% of them singletons. What was sequenced was blood, either unsorted or a sorted T cell fraction (not recorded which). The source is a male donor with ankylosing spondylitis.

The rearrangement uses TRBV25-1 and TRBJ2-7; D not certain. The CDR3 covers 14 residues. Trimming cost V 2 bases and J 2 bases, with 10 bases left between them. From germline, CDR1 is MGHDK and CDR2 SYGVNS. CDR3 in amino acids: CASSEGRFPYEQYF. The CDR3 coding sequence is TGTGCCAGCAGTGAAGGAAGGTTCCCCTACGAGCAGTACTTC.

The chain couples TRBV12-3 or TRBV12-4 to TRBJ2-2, with D possibly being TRBD1 or TRBD2 (5 bases each). Trimming took 5 bases from V and 2 from J, leaving 24 bases between them. The CDR3 has 19 residues. The CDR3 DNA follows: TGTGCCAGCAGTAGACGCTCCAGGATAGGGACGGATAACACCGGGGAGCTGTTTTTT. Residues: CASSRRSRIGTDNTGELFF.

V usage is TRBV7-9 and J usage is TRBJ2-2; D unclear. Trimming took 8 bases from V and 1 from J, leaving 14 bases between them. The CDR3 runs 15 residues. Germline CDR1 reads SEHNR; CDR2 reads FQNEAQ (reference sequence). CDR3 amino acids: CASGYPTLNTGELFF. In DNA, the CDR3 is TGTGCCAGCGGATACCCGACCTTGAACACCGGGGAGCTGTTTTTT.

J is TRBJ2-1 and V is TRBV10-3; 8 nucleotides line up with TRBD1. Germline CDR1 and CDR2: ENHRY and SYGVKD. This CDR3 comprises 13 residues. With 6 bases clipped from V and 6 bases from J, the junction kept 4 bases outside the gene matches. The CDR3 nucleotides read TGTGCCATCAGCCGACAGGGGTCCAATGAGCAGTTCTTC. This codes for CAISRQGSNEQFF.

This clonotype came up once. The CDR3 protein is CSASARAPYEQYF. The CDR3 bases are TGCAGTGCTAGCGCGCGCGCCCCCTACGAGCAGTACTTC. The chain couples TRBV20-1 to TRBJ2-7; no clear D gene. Germline CDR1 is DFQATT and CDR2 is SNEGSKA (reference sequence). The V end was cut by 3 bases, the J end by 2 bases, with 11 bases between. The CDR3 length is 13 residues.

This clonotype turned up a few times. The chain recombines TRBV7-9 with TRBJ2-1; D possibly corresponds to TRBD2 (6 bases). Trimming removed 2 bases from V and 8 bases from J, with 10 bases in between. There are 13 residues in the CDR3. Germline assignment: CDR1 SEHNR and CDR2 FQNEAQ (reference sequence). This chain's CDR3 is CASSLRRDDEQFF. CDR3 nucleotides: TGTGCCAGCAGCTTACGGAGGGACGATGAGCAGTTCTTC.

J is TRBJ2-5 and V is TRBV5-1; 13 bases map to TRBD2. Per the germline V gene, CDR1 is SGHRS and CDR2 is YFSETQ. The CDR3 covers 16 residues. V was clipped by 4 bases and J by 5 bases; unmatched bases: 8. The CDR3 is CASSRILAGGPETQYF. CDR3 nucleotides: TGCGCCAGCAGCCGCATACTAGCGGGAGGGCCGGAGACCCAGTACTTC.